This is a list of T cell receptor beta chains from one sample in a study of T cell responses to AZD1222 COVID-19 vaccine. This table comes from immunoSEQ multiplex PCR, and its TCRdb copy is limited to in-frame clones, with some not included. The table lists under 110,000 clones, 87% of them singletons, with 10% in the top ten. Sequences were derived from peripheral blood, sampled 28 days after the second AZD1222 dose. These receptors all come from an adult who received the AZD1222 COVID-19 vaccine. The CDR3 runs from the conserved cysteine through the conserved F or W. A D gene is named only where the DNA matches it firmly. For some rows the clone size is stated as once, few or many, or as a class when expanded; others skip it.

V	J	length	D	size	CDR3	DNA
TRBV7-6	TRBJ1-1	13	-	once	CASSADLNTEAFF	TGTGCCAGCAGCGCGGACTTGAACACTGAAGCTTTCTTT
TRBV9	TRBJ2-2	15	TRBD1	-	CASSVGQGDTGELFF	TGTGCCAGCAGCGTTGGTCAGGGGGACACCGGGGAGCTGTTTTTT
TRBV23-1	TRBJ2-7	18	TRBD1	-	CASSPNPRQGAQIYEQYF	TGCGCCAGCAGTCCAAACCCTCGACAGGGGGCACAGATCTACGAGCAGTACTTC
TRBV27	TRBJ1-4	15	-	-	CASSLDTTTNEKLFF	TGTGCCAGCAGTTTGGACACTACAACTAATGAAAAACTGTTTTTT
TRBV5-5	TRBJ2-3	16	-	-	CASSLGTSSRTDTQYF	TGTGCCAGCAGCCTTGGGACATCATCTCGCACAGATACGCAGTATTTT
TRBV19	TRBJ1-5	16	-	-	CASSIQIVTGLQPQHF	TGTGCCAGTAGTATACAGATAGTAACGGGATTGCAGCCCCAGCATTTT
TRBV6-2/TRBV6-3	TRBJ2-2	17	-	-	CASSYDPGRTNTGELFF	TGTGCCAGCAGTTACGACCCGGGACGGACGAACACCGGGGAGCTGTTTTTT
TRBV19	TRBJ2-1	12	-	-	CASSISGSEQFF	TGTGCCAGTAGTATTTCGGGGAGTGAGCAGTTCTTC
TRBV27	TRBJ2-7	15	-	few	CASSSSSENTLGQYF	TGTGCCAGCAGTTCCTCCTCAGAAAACACACTCGGGCAGTACTTC
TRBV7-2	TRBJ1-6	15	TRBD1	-	CASSLAGTAKVPLHF	TGTGCCAGCAGCTTAGCTGGGACAGCTAAAGTGCCCCTCCACTTT
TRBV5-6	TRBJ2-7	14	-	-	CASSLDRSSYEQYF	TGTGCCAGCAGCTTGGACAGGAGCTCCTACGAGCAGTACTTC
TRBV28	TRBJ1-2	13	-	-	CASSYNRANGYTF	TGTGCCAGCAGTTACAACAGGGCTAACGGCTACACCTTC
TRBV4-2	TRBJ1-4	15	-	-	CASSQVGGDNEKLFF	TGTGCCAGCAGCCAAGTGGGCGGGGATAATGAAAAACTGTTTTTT
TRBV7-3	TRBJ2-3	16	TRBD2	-	CASSLTLAGGPDTQYF	TGTGCCAGCAGCTTAACGCTAGCGGGGGGGCCGGATACGCAGTATTTT
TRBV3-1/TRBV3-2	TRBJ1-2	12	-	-	CASSHYQGVRTF	TGTGCCAGCAGCCATTACCAGGGCGTTCGCACCTTC
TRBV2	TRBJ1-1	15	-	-	CASSPGEGKNTEAFF	TGTGCCAGCAGCCCGGGTGAGGGGAAGAACACTGAAGCTTTCTTT
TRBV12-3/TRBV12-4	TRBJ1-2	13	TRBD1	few	CASRRDRVFGYTF	TGTGCCAGCAGGCGGGACAGGGTCTTTGGCTACACCTTC
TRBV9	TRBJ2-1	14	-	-	CASSAGTFYNEQFF	TGTGCCAGCAGTGCTGGGACTTTCTACAATGAGCAGTTCTTC
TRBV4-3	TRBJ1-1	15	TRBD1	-	CASSYRDRENTEAFF	TGCGCCAGCAGCTACCGGGACAGGGAGAACACTGAAGCTTTCTTT
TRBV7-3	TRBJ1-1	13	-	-	CASSRGYNTEAFF	TGTGCCAGCAGCCGCGGGTATAACACTGAAGCTTTCTTT